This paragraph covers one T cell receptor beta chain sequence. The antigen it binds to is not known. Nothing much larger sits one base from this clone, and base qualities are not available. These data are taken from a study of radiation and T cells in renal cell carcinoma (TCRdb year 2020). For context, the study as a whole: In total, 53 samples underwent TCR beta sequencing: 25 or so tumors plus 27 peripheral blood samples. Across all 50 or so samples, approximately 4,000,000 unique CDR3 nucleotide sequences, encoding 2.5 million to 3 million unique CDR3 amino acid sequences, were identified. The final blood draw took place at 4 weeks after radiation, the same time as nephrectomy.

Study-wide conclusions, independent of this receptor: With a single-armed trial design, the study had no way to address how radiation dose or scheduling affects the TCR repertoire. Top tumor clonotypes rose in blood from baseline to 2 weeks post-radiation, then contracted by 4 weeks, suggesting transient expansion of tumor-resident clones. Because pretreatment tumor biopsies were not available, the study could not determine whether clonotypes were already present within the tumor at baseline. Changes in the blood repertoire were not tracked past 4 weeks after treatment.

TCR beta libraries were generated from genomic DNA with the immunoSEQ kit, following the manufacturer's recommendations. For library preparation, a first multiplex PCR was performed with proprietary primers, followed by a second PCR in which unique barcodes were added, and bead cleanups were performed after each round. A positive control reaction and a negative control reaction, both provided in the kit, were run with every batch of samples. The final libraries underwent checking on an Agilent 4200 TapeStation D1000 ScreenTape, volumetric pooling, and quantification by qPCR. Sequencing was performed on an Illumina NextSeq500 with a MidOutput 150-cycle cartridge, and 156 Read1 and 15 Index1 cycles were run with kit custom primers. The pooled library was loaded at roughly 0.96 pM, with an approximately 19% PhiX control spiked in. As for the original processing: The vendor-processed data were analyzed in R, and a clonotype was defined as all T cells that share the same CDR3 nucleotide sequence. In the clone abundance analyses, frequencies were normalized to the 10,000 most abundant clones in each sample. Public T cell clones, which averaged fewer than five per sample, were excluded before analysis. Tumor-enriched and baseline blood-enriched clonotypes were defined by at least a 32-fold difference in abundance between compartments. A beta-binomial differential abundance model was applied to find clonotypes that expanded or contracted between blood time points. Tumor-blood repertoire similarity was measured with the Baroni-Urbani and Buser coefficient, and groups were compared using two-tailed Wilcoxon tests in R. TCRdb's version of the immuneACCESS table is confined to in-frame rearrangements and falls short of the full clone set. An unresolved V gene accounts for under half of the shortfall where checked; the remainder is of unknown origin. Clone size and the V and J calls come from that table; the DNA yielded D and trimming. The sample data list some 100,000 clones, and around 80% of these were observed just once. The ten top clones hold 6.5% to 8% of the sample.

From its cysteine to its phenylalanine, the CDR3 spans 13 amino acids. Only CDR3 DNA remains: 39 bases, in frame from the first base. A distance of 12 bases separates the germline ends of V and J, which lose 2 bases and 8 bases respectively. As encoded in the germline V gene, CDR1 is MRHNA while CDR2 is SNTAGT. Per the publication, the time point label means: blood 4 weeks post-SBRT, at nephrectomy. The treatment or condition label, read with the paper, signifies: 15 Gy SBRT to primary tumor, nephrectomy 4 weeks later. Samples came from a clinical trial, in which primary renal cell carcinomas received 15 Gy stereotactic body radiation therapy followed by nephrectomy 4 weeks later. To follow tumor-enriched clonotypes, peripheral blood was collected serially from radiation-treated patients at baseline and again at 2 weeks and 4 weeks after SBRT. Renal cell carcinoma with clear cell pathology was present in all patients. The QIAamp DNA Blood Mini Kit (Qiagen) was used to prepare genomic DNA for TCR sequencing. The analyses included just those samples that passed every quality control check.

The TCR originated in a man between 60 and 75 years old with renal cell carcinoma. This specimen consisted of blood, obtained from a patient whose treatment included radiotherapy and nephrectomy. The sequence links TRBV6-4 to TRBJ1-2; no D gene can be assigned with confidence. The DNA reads TGTGCCAGCAGTGACGAAGTGGATGGAGGCTACACCTTC. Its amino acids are CASSDEVDGGYTF.